The 11 T cell receptor beta chains below all came from one sample that was sequenced in a study of T cells after yellow fever vaccination. Each CDR3 protein gets one entry after TCRdb re-called the 5' RACE reads with MiXCR. The table shows approximately 250,000 distinct CDR3 sequences, with approximately 3.6% occurring only once. Source: PBMCs, taken 15 days after the yellow fever booster vaccination. The receptor set was obtained from a man aged 18-30 years who received the YFV17D yellow fever vaccine.

This clonotype was detected a few times. V usage is TRBV5-1 and J usage is TRBJ1-1; D gene uncertain. CDR3 length: 14 residues. In germline, CDR1 is SGHRS, CDR2 YFSETQ. V was pared by 5 bases and J by 5 bases, with 16 bases between. CDR3 sequence reads: CASSPFVGKTEAFF. DNA for the CDR3: TGCGCCAGCAGTCCTTTTGTAGGGAAGACTGAAGCTTTCTTT. The full variable domain, its missing parts supplied by reference TRBV5-1 and TRBJ1-1, is KAGVTQTPRYLIKTRGQQVTLSCSPISGHRSVSWYQQTPGQGLQFLFEYFSETQRNKGNFPGRFSGRQFSNSRSEMNVSTLELGDSALYLCASSPFVGKTEAFFGQGTRLTVV.

This clonotype was seen at least ten times. The V and J genes are TRBV7-2 and TRBJ2-1; D is possibly TRBD1 (6 bases). The CDR3 runs to 14 residues. Trimming removed 2 bases from V and 8 bases from J, with 13 bases in between. Germline assignment: CDR1 SGHTA and CDR2 FQGNSA. The CDR3 here is CASSLNPGEYEQFF. The CDR3 bases are TGTGCCAGCAGCTTAAACCCAGGGGAGTATGAGCAGTTCTTC.

This clonotype was detected many times. The chain has TRBV29-1 and TRBJ2-1; D unresolved. The CDR3 consists of 13 residues. The germline V gene has CDR1 SQVTM and CDR2 ANQGSEA. V dropped 5 bases and J dropped 4 bases, with 12 bases sitting between them. This CDR3 is CSVLTEPYNEQFF. The CDR3 DNA reads as TGCAGCGTTTTAACAGAACCTTACAATGAGCAGTTCTTC.

J is TRBJ1-4 and V is TRBV11-2, with 7 nucleotides matching TRBD1. Germline CDR1 reads SGHAT; CDR2 reads FQNNGV. V shed 6 bases and J 4 bases; nucleotides not matched to a gene: 8. The CDR3 runs to 15 residues. This CDR3 reads CASRRTGALNEKLFF. The CDR3, as DNA: TGTGCCAGCAGACGTACAGGGGCCCTTAATGAAAAACTGTTTTTT.

This clonotype was counted at least ten times. This chain links TRBV20-1 with TRBJ2-1; 8 bases line up with TRBD2. The CDR3 loop spans 14 amino acids. Trimming cost V 3 bases and J 9 bases; bases outside gene matches: 10. The germline V gene encodes CDR1 DFQATT and CDR2 SNEGSKA (reference sequence). This CDR3 reads CSARGLGVSFEQFF. CDR3 sequence (DNA): TGCAGTGCTAGGGGACTAGGTGTTAGCTTTGAGCAGTTCTTC.

A few counts support this clonotype. The chain couples TRBV5-1 to TRBJ2-7; D may match TRBD1 or TRBD2 (5 bases each). The CDR3 is 15 amino acids. Trimming cost V 0 bases and J 2 bases, with 12 bases left between them. Germline V gene lookup returns CDR1 SGHRS and CDR2 YFSETQ. CDR3 coding DNA: TGCGCCAGCAGCTTGGTCGAGGGGATCCCCTACGAGCAGTACTTC. It specifies CASSLVEGIPYEQYF.

In its sample, this clonotype was seen many times. This chain uses TRBV27 with TRBJ2-5, with TRBD2 identical over 8 bases. This CDR3 has 14 amino acids. V shed 6 bases, J shed 1 base, and the junction held 4 bases outside the gene matches. CDR1 MNHEY and CDR2 SMNVEV come from the germline V gene (reference sequence). CDR3 sequence: CASRWTSRQETQYF. Here the CDR3 DNA reads TGTGCCAGCAGATGGACTAGCCGCCAAGAGACCCAGTACTTC.

The table lists this clonotype with many counts. The V call is TRBV7-6, the J call TRBJ2-1; D may correspond to TRBD1 or TRBD2 (6 bases each). The ends were cut back, 8 bases at V and 4 bases at J, with 15 bases in the middle. CDR1 and CDR2 from the germline V gene are SGHVS and FNYEAQ. The CDR3 has 14 residues. CDR3 sequence reads: CASGGGEGYNEQFF. The CDR3 DNA sequence: TGTGCCAGCGGAGGGGGAGAGGGGTACAATGAGCAGTTCTTC.

This clonotype was counted at least ten times. V gene TRBV5-1 combines with J gene TRBJ1-2; maybe TRBD1 (6 bases). The germline CDR1 and CDR2 sequences are SGHRS and YFSETQ. This CDR3 region has 13 residues. The V end was cut by 2 bases, the J end by 5 bases, with 10 bases between. The CDR3: CASSLQGEYGYTF. CDR3 nucleotide sequence: TGCGCCAGCAGCTTACAGGGCGAATATGGCTACACCTTC.

The table lists this clonotype with many counts. The chain recombines TRBV27 with TRBJ1-1; possibly TRBD1 for D (5 bases). Germline V gives CDR1 MNHEY, CDR2 SMNVEV (reference sequence). Deletions cut 0 bases from V and 4 bases from J, with 12 bases between. The CDR3 is 15 amino acids. In DNA form, the CDR3 reads TGTGCCAGCAGTTTATCGTGGCAGGGAGGCACTGAAGCTTTCTTT. It codes for CASSLSWQGGTEAFF.

The chain links TRBV19 to TRBJ2-1; D is ambiguous. The CDR3 is 17 amino acids. Trimming pared 5 bases from V and 1 base from J, leaving 18 bases between. CDR1 and CDR2 (germline): LNHDA, SQIVND (reference sequence). CDR3 nucleotides: TGTGCCAGTAGTCCCCCCAGCCCGAGAGTTTCCTACAATGAGCAGTTCTTC. It translates to CASSPPSPRVSYNEQFF.